The 3 T cell receptor beta chains reported below all come from one sample, sequenced in a study of vaccination and CD4 T cells after COVID-19. TCRdb called the PCR reads again in MiXCR, with one record for every CDR3 protein. The data contain 15,000 or so distinct CDR3 sequences, 69% of them singletons. Sample: CD4+ T cells from blood, taken after SARS-CoV-2 vaccination. The receptors were sampled from a human donor who had recovered from COVID-19.

This clonotype was seen only a few times. This chain uses TRBV28 with TRBJ2-6; D is unclear. The V end was cut by 7 bases, the J end by 0 bases, with 16 bases between. Germline loops: CDR1 MDHEN, CDR2 SYDVKM. CDR3 length: 17 residues. The CDR3 spells CASNQQPSISGANVLTF. The CDR3 DNA sequence: TGTGCCAGCAACCAACAGCCCAGCATCTCTGGGGCCAACGTCCTGACTTTC.

J is TRBJ2-4 and V is TRBV7-2; no firm D call. Germline V gives CDR1 SGHTA, CDR2 FQGNSA. Between the trimmed V and J ends, which lost 5 bases and 1 base, there was a span of 15 bases. The CDR3 totals 16 residues. DNA of the CDR3: TGTGCCAGCAGCCCGTGGTTAACTGGGGCCAAAAACATTCAGTACTTC. Its translation is CASSPWLTGAKNIQYF.

This clonotype was seen just once. The chain has TRBV25-1 and TRBJ2-7; weak D call: TRBD1 (6 bases). This CDR3 region has 13 residues. Deletions cut 6 bases from V and 7 bases from J, with 16 bases between. The germline gives CDR1 MGHDK, CDR2 SYGVNS. The CDR3 bases are TGTGCCAGCAGCATCGACAGGACCTGGGAGCAGTACTTC. It translates to CASSIDRTWEQYF.